This TCR beta chain is from a study of cytomegalovirus exposure and HLA in healthy donors. Healthy bone marrow donors made up the donor group. Between the trimmed V and J ends, which lost 3 bases and 4 bases, there was a span of 3 bases. CDR1 is LNHDA and CDR2 is SQIVND in the germline V gene (reference sequence). This CDR3 comprises 11 residues. General observations from the study: Earlier analysis found most TCR beta V segments productive about 87% or about 30% of the time. According to the study, around 160 TCR beta chains were cytomegalovirus-associated. HLA allele associations emerged for roughly 17,000 TCR beta sequences in a later analysis, at 0.05 false discovery rate.

Notes on this clone: No antigen is known for it.

Primers for the PCR totalled 60 Vbeta and 13 Jbeta. Profiled with immunoSEQ multiplex PCR; TCRdb holds only in-frame clones, not every one. This repertoire shows 160,000 or so clones, roughly 88% found once; its top ten account for approximately 6.5%. This clonotype was obtained from a man aged 50 or older in good health and CMV-seropositive. Specimen: PBMCs. The V and J genes are TRBV19 and TRBJ1-1; unclear D gene. This CDR3 reads CASSMATEAFF. For the CDR3, the DNA is TGTGCCAGTAGTATGGCCACTGAAGCTTTCTTT.